The following is a TCR beta chain sequence with its context. With V trimmed by 4 bases and J by 7 bases, 15 bases remained unmatched. The germline CDR1 and CDR2 sequences are MNHEY and SMNVEV (reference sequence). This CDR3 is 17 amino acids long. The data were taken from a study of blood T cell repertoires in COVID-19. Study as a whole: The United States, Italy and Spain provided the acute and convalescent COVID-19 samples. T cells, B-cell-depleted T cells, or PBMCs provided the cDNA or gDNA that served as material.

As originally analysed: Reference gene primer amplification yielded estimated nucleated cell counts. This table comes from immunoSEQ multiplex PCR, and its TCRdb copy is limited to in-frame clones, with some not included. V and J calls and clone size are those listed in that table; D and trimming were worked out from the DNA. The sample yields about 15,000 clones, around 84% seen once. The chain employs TRBV27 and TRBJ2-1; the match to TRBD2 covers 8 bases. Sequencing was performed on peripheral blood. This receptor was identified in a woman aged 50 to 60 with active or convalescent COVID-19. This chain's CDR3 is CASSSILAGQTWNEQFF. In nucleotides, the CDR3 is TGTGCCAGCAGTTCGATCCTAGCGGGTCAGACTTGGAATGAGCAGTTCTTC.